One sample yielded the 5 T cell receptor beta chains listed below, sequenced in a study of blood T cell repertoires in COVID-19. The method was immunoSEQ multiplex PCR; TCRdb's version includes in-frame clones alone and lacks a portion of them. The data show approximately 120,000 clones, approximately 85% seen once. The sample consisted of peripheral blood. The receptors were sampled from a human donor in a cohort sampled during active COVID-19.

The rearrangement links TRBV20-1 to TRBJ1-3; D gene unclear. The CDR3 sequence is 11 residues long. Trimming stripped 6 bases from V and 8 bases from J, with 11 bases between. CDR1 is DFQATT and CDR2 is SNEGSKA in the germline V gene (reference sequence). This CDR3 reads CSAEWAHTIYF. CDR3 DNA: TGCAGTGCCGAGTGGGCCCACACCATATATTTT.

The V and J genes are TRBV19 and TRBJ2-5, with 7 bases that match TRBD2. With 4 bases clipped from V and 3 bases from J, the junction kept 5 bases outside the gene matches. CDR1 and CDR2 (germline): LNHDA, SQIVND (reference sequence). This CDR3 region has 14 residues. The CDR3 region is CASSTTSFKETQYF. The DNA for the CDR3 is TGTGCCAGTAGTACGACTAGCTTCAAAGAGACCCAGTACTTC.

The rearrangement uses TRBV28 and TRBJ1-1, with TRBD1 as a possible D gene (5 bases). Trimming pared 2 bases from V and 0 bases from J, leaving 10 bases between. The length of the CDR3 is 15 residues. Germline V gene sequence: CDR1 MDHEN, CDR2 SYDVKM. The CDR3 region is CASSLHDRVNTEAFF. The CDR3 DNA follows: TGTGCCAGCAGTTTACATGACAGAGTGAACACTGAAGCTTTCTTT.

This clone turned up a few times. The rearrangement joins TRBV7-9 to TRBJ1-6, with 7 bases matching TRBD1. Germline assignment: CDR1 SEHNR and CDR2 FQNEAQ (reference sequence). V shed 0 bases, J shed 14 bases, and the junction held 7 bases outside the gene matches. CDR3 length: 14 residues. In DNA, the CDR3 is TGTGCCAGCAGCTTAGCACGACAGGGATCGGCCCTCCACTTT. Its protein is CASSLARQGSALHF.

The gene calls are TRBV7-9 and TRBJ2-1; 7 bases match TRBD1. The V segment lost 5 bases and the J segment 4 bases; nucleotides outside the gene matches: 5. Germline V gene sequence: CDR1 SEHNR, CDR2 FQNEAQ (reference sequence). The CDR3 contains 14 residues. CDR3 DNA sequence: TGTGCCAGCAGCAGACCGACAGGGTACAATGAGCAGTTCTTC. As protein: CASSRPTGYNEQFF.